This paragraph reports one T cell receptor (beta chain). Per the authors' pipeline: Reference gene primer amplification yielded estimated nucleated cell counts. Sequencing was performed with immunoSEQ multiplex PCR; in TCRdb, only in-frame clones are kept and a portion is missing. D and trimming were read from the DNA, whereas the V and J calls and clone size are those reported in that table. The data contain roughly 66,000 clones, approximately 86% of them singletons. This sample was included in a study of blood T cell repertoires in COVID-19. Study context: The origin of the acute and convalescent COVID-19 samples was the United States, Italy and Spain. The analysed material was cDNA or gDNA that came from T cells, B-cell-depleted T cells, or PBMCs.

CDR3 length: 14 amino acids. Trimming took 0 bases from V and 8 from J, leaving 13 bases between them. Germline V gene lookup returns CDR1 WNHNN and CDR2 SYGVQD (reference sequence). The chain carries TRBV10-1 and TRBJ1-2; possible D gene TRBD1, 5 bases. The sample consisted of peripheral blood. This TCR was sampled from a man in his sixties with acute or convalescent COVID-19. The CDR3 spells CASSESSTGYGYTF. In DNA, the CDR3 is TGCGCCAGCAGTGAGTCGAGTACAGGCTACGGCTACACCTTC.